This T cell receptor (beta chain) was identified during a study of cytotoxic CD8 clonotypes in ibrutinib-treated CLL. Study background: Sample averages reached about 260,000 productive templates and under 100,000 productive rearrangements.

The CDR3 covers 17 residues. With 1 base clipped from V and 0 bases from J, the junction kept 3 bases outside the gene matches. Germline CDR1 reads SGDLS; CDR2 reads YYNGEE. Comments on this clone: Its antigen is currently unknown.

Assay: immunoSEQ multiplex PCR; the TCRdb copy retains only in-frame clones and omits some. The sample contains some 80,000 clones, roughly 77% of which appear only once. General study results and limits: Among the clonotypes, public ones were uncommon and contracted or held stable on treatment. Pretreatment clonality was elevated relative to age-matched healthy donors and paralleled circulating CD8+ T-cell counts.

The sequencing used PBMCs, collected after 12 months of ibrutinib treatment. The sequence came from a human donor with chronic lymphocytic leukemia. This chain connects TRBV9 to TRBJ2-2; TRBD2 matches at 10 bases. The chain's CDR3 is CASSVTTSGSNTGELFF. The CDR3 DNA reads TGTGCCAGCAGCGTAACGACTAGCGGGTCGAACACCGGGGAGCTGTTTTTT.